The next 11 T cell receptor beta chains were all read from a single sample in a study of shared clonotypes between healthy human individuals. Clones were read by immunoSEQ multiplex PCR, and TCRdb kept only the in-frame ones, dropping some. The repertoire includes roughly 1,000,000 clones, about 84% of them detected once, and 0.55% to 0.7% sits in the top ten. Sequenced input: memory CD4+ T cells from PBMCs. The subset here: CD45RA-negative fraction. All receptors derive from a man aged 18 to 29 in good health. Some clones in this sample may be carry-over from other donors' samples.

This clone was counted ten times or more. This chain connects TRBV10-3 to TRBJ1-2, with 9 bases identical to TRBD1. Germline V lookup: CDR1 ENHRY, CDR2 SYGVKD. The CDR3 extends over 15 amino acids. V was pared by 6 bases and J by 4 bases, with 9 bases of the junction left unmatched. The CDR3 sequence is CAIRLRQGDFYGYTF. For the CDR3, the DNA is TGTGCCATCAGGCTACGACAGGGGGACTTCTATGGCTACACCTTC.

The rearrangement links TRBV4-1 to TRBJ1-1; D is undetermined. The CDR3 sequence is 15 residues long. Per the germline V gene, CDR1 is MGHRA and CDR2 is YSYEKL. With 4 bases removed from V and 2 bases from J, the gap between germline ends came to 14 bases. This CDR3 reads CASSPTLVFNTEAFF. The DNA of the CDR3 is TGCGCCAGCAGCCCTACTTTGGTATTTAACACTGAAGCTTTCTTT.

This clone was seen a single time. DNA of the CDR3: TGTGCCAGCAGCTTAGATACCTCCATGGGACAGGTAGCCTACGAGCAGTACTTC. This translates into CASSLDTSMGQVAYEQYF. This sequence joins TRBV7-2 and TRBJ2-7; the match to TRBD1 covers 8 bases. The CDR3 extends over 18 amino acids. Trimming at V came to 1 base and at J to 2 bases, leaving 13 bases not matched to a gene. Germline values: CDR1 SGHTA, CDR2 FQGNSA.

The genes are TRBV10-3 and TRBJ1-1; D might be TRBD1 (6 bases). Deletions cut 2 bases from V and 0 bases from J, with 16 bases between. CDR1 is ENHRY and CDR2 is SYGVKD in the germline V gene. CDR3 length: 17 residues. The CDR3 bases are TGTGCCATCAGTGAGGTTACAGGGTCTAACATGAACACTGAAGCTTTCTTT. Amino acid sequence: CAISEVTGSNMNTEAFF.

In nucleotides, the CDR3 is TGTGCCAGCAGCGCCCGTACTAGCGGGAGGGCCGGGGATACGCAGTATTTT. It translates to CASSARTSGRAGDTQYF. This sequence joins TRBV2 and TRBJ2-3; 13 bases align to TRBD2. This CDR3 is 17 amino acids long. V shed 6 bases, J shed 6 bases, and the junction held 12 bases outside the gene matches. Germline loops: CDR1 SNHLY, CDR2 FYNNEI.

Only one count was recorded for this clone. The genes are TRBV15 and TRBJ1-5, with 9 bases fitting TRBD1. CDR3 size: 17 residues. The J segment lost 4 bases and the V segment lost 5 bases, leaving 12 bases of the junction unmatched. Germline assignment: CDR1 LNHNV and CDR2 YYDKDF (reference sequence). CDR3 nucleotide sequence: TGTGCCACCAGCGGAAAGGACAGGGGTGGTTGGAATCAGCCCCAGCATTTT. Encoded protein: CATSGKDRGGWNQPQHF.

The chain uses TRBV18 and TRBJ2-5; possibly TRBD1 for D (6 bases). From germline, CDR1 is KGHSH and CDR2 LQKENI. The CDR3 loop spans 13 amino acids. The V and J ends lost 10 bases and 5 bases respectively, with 17 bases between them. CDR3 nucleotide sequence: TGTGCCATCAGTAAACAGGGTAGGGAGACCCAGTACTTC. Amino acid sequence: CAISKQGRETQYF.

The V gene is TRBV28, the J gene TRBJ2-1; unclear D gene. The V and J ends lost 5 bases and 9 bases respectively, with 23 bases between them. The CDR3 runs 16 residues. From germline, CDR1 is MDHEN and CDR2 SYDVKM. CDR3: CASSRLSLGIGGEQFF. CDR3 coding DNA: TGTGCCAGCAGTAGACTTAGCTTAGGGATCGGCGGTGAGCAGTTCTTC. The full variable domain, completed using reference TRBV28 and TRBJ2-1, is DVKVTQSSRYLVKRTGEKVFLECVQDMDHENMFWYRQDPGLGLRLIYFSYDVKMKEKGDIPEGYSVSREKKERFSLILESASTNQTSMYLCASSRLSLGIGGEQFFGPGTRLTVL.

The chain employs TRBV19 and TRBJ1-1, with no clear D. Trimming stripped 3 bases from V and 1 base from J, with 9 bases between. The CDR3 is 14 amino acids. The V gene's germline CDR1 is LNHDA and CDR2 SQIVND (reference sequence). The CDR3 bases are TGTGCCAGTAGTATTTACGGCCAGAACACTGAAGCTTTCTTT. It codes for CASSIYGQNTEAFF.

The chain employs TRBV2 and TRBJ1-1; TRBD1 matches 8 bases. The J segment lost 0 bases and the V segment lost 5 bases, leaving 2 bases of the junction unmatched. The germline CDR1 and CDR2 sequences are SNHLY and FYNNEI. The CDR3 is 14 amino acids. The CDR3 spells CASSPDRVNTEAFF. Written as DNA, the CDR3 is TGTGCCAGCAGTCCGGACAGGGTGAACACTGAAGCTTTCTTT.

A remark on this clone: A far larger clone is just one base off, so this is likely a read error. The V and J genes are TRBV4-2 and TRBJ2-7, with D perhaps matching TRBD1 (5 bases). CDR3 length: 11 amino acids. V lost 5 bases and J 6 bases, leaving 8 bases between the germline ends. The germline V gene encodes CDR1 LGHNA and CDR2 YNFKEQ. CDR3 loop: CASSLRGEQYF. For the CDR3, the DNA is TGTGCCAGCAGCTTAAGGGGCGAGCAGTACTTC.